The T cell receptor (beta chain) under discussion was sequenced for a study of cytomegalovirus exposure and HLA in healthy donors. Points from the study as a whole: Most TCR beta V segments were productive about 87% or about 30% of the time in an earlier analysis. A few CMV-associated chains proved CMV antigen-specific in vitro. Most TCRs appeared rarely, but some public TCRs recurred in many donors. In a later analysis, an Asian-associated ancestry cluster reportedly showed fewer N-insertions than the approximately 670-donor mean.

13 Jbeta primers and 60 Vbeta primers were used for the PCR. Profiling relied on immunoSEQ multiplex PCR, and the TCRdb table lists in-frame clones only, not all of them. Here the sample spans some 160,000 clones, over 60% being singletons. A word on this clone: Its antigen is unidentified.

Between the trimmed V and J ends, which lost 2 bases and 10 bases, there was a span of 9 bases. This CDR3 contains 13 residues. CDR1 MNHEY and CDR2 SMNVEV come from the germline V gene (reference sequence). The sample consisted of PBMCs. The clonotype comes from a woman in her 30s in good health and CMV-seronegative. V is TRBV27 and J is TRBJ1-6, with D perhaps matching TRBD1 (5 bases). The CDR3 DNA follows: TGTGCCAGCAGTTTACAGGGTGGGTCACCCCTCCACTTT. Its protein product is CASSLQGGSPLHF.